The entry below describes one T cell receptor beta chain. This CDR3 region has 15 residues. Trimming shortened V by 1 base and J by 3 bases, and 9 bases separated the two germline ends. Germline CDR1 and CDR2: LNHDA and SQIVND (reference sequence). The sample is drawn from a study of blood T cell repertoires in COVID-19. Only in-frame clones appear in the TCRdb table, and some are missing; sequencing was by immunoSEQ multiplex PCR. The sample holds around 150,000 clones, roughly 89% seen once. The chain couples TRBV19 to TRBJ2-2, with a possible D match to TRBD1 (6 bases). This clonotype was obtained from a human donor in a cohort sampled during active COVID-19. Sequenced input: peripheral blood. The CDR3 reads CASSIGGQYTGELFF. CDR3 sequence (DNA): TGTGCCAGTAGTATAGGCGGACAGTACACCGGGGAGCTGTTTTTT.